This entry lists 18 T cell receptor beta chains sequenced from one sample in a study of vaccination and CD4 T cells after COVID-19. These receptors' targets are unknown. Treatment here: roughly 10-day PBMC culture with coronavirus spike peptide pools or control peptides (ViraFEST assay). Once obtained from cultured CD4+ T cells, the DNA was sequenced using the Oncomine TCR Beta short-read assay. TCRdb re-called the PCR reads through MiXCR, storing one row per CDR3 protein. This sample has about 17,000 distinct CDR3 sequences; about 40% occur once, and the top ten carry around 12%. The sequenced sample consisted of CD4+ T cells from blood, cultured in vitro. The receptors originated from a human donor who had recovered from COVID-19.

This clonotype appeared a few times. The V gene is TRBV28, the J gene TRBJ1-4, with a possible D match to TRBD1 (6 bases). There are 14 residues in the CDR3. V was trimmed by 5 bases and J by 4 bases, leaving 11 bases between them. Germline assignment: CDR1 MDHEN and CDR2 SYDVKM. The CDR3 bases are TGTGCCAGCAGTCTCCAGGGGTATAATGAAAAACTGTTTTTT. Residues: CASSLQGYNEKLFF.

The gene calls are TRBV28 and TRBJ1-1, with D possibly TRBD1 on 5 matching bases. V lost 5 bases and J lost 5, with 18 bases in between. Germline V gene sequence: CDR1 MDHEN, CDR2 SYDVKM. The CDR3 covers 15 residues. This chain's CDR3 is CASSLFGHGGTEAFF. CDR3 coding DNA: TGTGCCAGCAGTCTGTTCGGACACGGGGGGACTGAAGCTTTCTTT.

The V and J genes are TRBV20-1 and TRBJ2-5, with 9 bases matching TRBD1. The germline CDR1 and CDR2 sequences are DFQATT and SNEGSKA (reference sequence). The CDR3 length is 14 residues. The trim removed 6 bases at V and 7 bases at J, leaving 12 bases unmatched. The CDR3 DNA follows: TGCAGTGCCACGAGGGACAGGGCTGCTGGGACCCAGTACTTC. Translating it yields CSATRDRAAGTQYF.

The chain employs TRBV28 and TRBJ2-7; D is possibly TRBD1 (6 bases). From germline, CDR1 is MDHEN and CDR2 SYDVKM. The CDR3 is 17 amino acids. V shed 6 bases and J shed 3 bases, with 24 bases lying between them. CDR3 nucleotides: TGTGCCAGCAGGGGGGCAGGGGCCACCCGTCGAGGCTACGAGCAGTACTTC. Protein sequence: CASRGAGATRRGYEQYF.

By frequency in the sample, this clonotype is medium-sized (0.01 to 0.1%). The chain joins TRBV2 to TRBJ2-3; possibly TRBD1 for D (6 bases). V was trimmed by 7 bases and J by 7 bases, leaving 9 bases between them. The CDR3 extends over 11 amino acids. The germline V gene encodes CDR1 SNHLY and CDR2 FYNNEI. CDR3 residues: CASKGDYTQYF. DNA of the CDR3: TGTGCCAGCAAGGGGGATTATACGCAGTATTTT.

The genes are TRBV6-1 and TRBJ2-3; weak D call: TRBD2 (6 bases). The V end lost 5 bases, the J end lost 5 bases, and 14 bases lay between the germline ends. Germline values: CDR1 MNHNS, CDR2 SASEGT. CDR3 length equals 14 residues. The CDR3 DNA reads TGTGCCAGCAGTCAAGGGACTGGACAAGATACGCAGTATTTT. Its protein is CASSQGTGQDTQYF.

This chain links TRBV2 with TRBJ1-6; the D gene is possibly TRBD1 (6 bases). This CDR3 is 15 amino acids long. Germline lookup yields CDR1 SNHLY and CDR2 FYNNEI. V lost 6 bases and J lost 5, with 14 bases in between. The CDR3 nucleotides are TGTGCCAGCAGGTGGACAGACGTCAATAATTCACCCCTCCACTTT. As protein: CASRWTDVNNSPLHF.

This clonotype has a single count. The rearrangement uses TRBV19 and TRBJ2-3, with a tentative D call TRBD1 (5 bases). This CDR3 is 15 amino acids long. With 5 bases removed from V and 6 bases from J, the gap between germline ends came to 18 bases. Looked up from germline, CDR1 is LNHDA and CDR2 is SQIVND (reference sequence). The CDR3 region has the DNA TGTGCCAGTAGTGTTCAGGGTGAAGGTGTTGATACGCAGTATTTT. Residues: CASSVQGEGVDTQYF. The full variable domain, with the rest looked up from reference TRBV19 and TRBJ2-3, is DGGITQSPKYLFRKEGQNVTLSCEQNLNHDAMYWYRQDPGQGLRLIYYSQIVNDFQKGDIAEGYSVSREKKESFPLTVTSAQKNPTAFYLCASSVQGEGVDTQYFGPGTRLTVL.

This chain links TRBV20-1 with TRBJ2-5; TRBD2 aligns across 8 bases. The V gene's germline CDR1 is DFQATT and CDR2 SNEGSKA (reference sequence). CDR3 size: 14 residues. Losses at the gene ends were 5 bases for V and 5 bases for J; bases not matched to a gene: 10. This chain's CDR3 is CSAHNAGGVETQYF. CDR3 DNA sequence: TGCAGTGCTCACAACGCGGGAGGCGTGGAGACCCAGTACTTC.

This clonotype occurred a few times. V and J are TRBV20-1 and TRBJ1-5; 8 nucleotides align to TRBD1. Trimming cost V 3 bases and J 6 bases; bases outside gene matches: 10. Germline V lookup: CDR1 DFQATT, CDR2 SNEGSKA (reference sequence). There are 15 residues in the CDR3. The CDR3 sequence: CSASDGQGLIQPQHF. As DNA, the CDR3 is TGCAGTGCTAGCGACGGACAGGGCCTAATTCAGCCCCAGCATTTT.

The gene calls are TRBV7-9 and TRBJ2-3; no firm D call. Deletions cut 0 bases from V and 3 bases from J, with 7 bases between. Germline CDR1 reads SEHNR; CDR2 reads FQNEAQ (reference sequence). The CDR3 has 14 amino acids. The CDR3 loop is CASSLAGLTDTQYF. The CDR3 nucleotides read TGTGCCAGCAGCTTAGCGGGCCTGACAGATACGCAGTATTTT.

This clonotype was seen a handful of times. The chain recombines TRBV6-1 with TRBJ2-2, with a weak D call TRBD1 (7 bases). V lost 5 bases, J lost 4 bases, and 11 bases lay in between. The V gene's germline CDR1 is MNHNS and CDR2 SASEGT. The CDR3 loop spans 14 amino acids. Written as DNA, the CDR3 is TGTGCCAGCAGTCAGGGGGAGGCCACCGGGGAGCTGTTTTTT. Translation: CASSQGEATGELFF.

V usage is TRBV4-1 and J usage is TRBJ2-7; D is possibly TRBD2 (5 bases). The V gene's germline CDR1 is MGHRA and CDR2 YSYEKL. CDR3 size: 15 residues. Trimming pared 1 base from V and 3 bases from J, leaving 13 bases between. As DNA, the CDR3 is TGCGCCAGCAGCCAAGGGAGAGGGCAACTCTACGAGCAGTACTTC. Residues: CASSQGRGQLYEQYF.

The chain joins TRBV10-3 to TRBJ2-6; D may be TRBD1 or TRBD2 (6 bases each). Trimming removed 0 bases at V and 0 bases at J, with 9 bases between. This CDR3 region has 17 residues. Per the germline V gene, CDR1 is ENHRY and CDR2 is SYGVKD. CDR3 sequence (DNA): TGTGCCATCAGTGAGTCGGGGGGCCCCTCTGGGGCCAACGTCCTGACTTTC. It specifies CAISESGGPSGANVLTF.

This clonotype was seen a few times. The chain joins TRBV7-6 to TRBJ1-1; D perhaps matches TRBD1 (5 bases). The CDR3 covers 15 residues. Germline V gene sequence: CDR1 SGHVS, CDR2 FNYEAQ. V was pared by 5 bases and J by 3 bases, with 16 bases between. The CDR3: CASSPRQKGYTEAFF. The CDR3 nucleotides read TGTGCCAGCAGCCCGCGACAGAAGGGGTACACTGAAGCTTTCTTT.

This clonotype showed up just a few times. The genes are TRBV20-1 and TRBJ1-2; D is ambiguous. The length of the CDR3 is 13 residues. The V and J ends lost 3 bases and 5 bases respectively, with 13 bases between them. Germline CDR1 and CDR2: DFQATT and SNEGSKA (reference sequence). The CDR3 reads CSASPPDFYGYTF. The CDR3 DNA follows: TGCAGTGCTAGTCCACCTGACTTTTATGGCTACACCTTC.

This rearrangement joins TRBV7-2 to TRBJ2-1, with no clear D. The V end lost 1 base, the J end lost 0 bases, and 7 bases lay between the germline ends. Germline lookup yields CDR1 SGHTA and CDR2 FQGNSA. CDR3 length: 15 amino acids. This chain's CDR3 is CASSLGPGSYNEQFF. The DNA for the CDR3 is TGTGCCAGCAGCTTAGGTCCGGGCTCCTACAATGAGCAGTTCTTC.

V gene TRBV28 combines with J gene TRBJ1-4, with D tentatively TRBD1 (5 bases). This CDR3 spans 15 amino acids. Per the germline V gene, CDR1 is MDHEN and CDR2 is SYDVKM. The V gene lost 9 bases and the J gene lost 4 bases, with 18 bases spanning the gap. The CDR3 DNA sequence: TGTGCCAGTTATCAATCGGGAGGGGATAATGAAAAACTGTTTTTT. Amino acid sequence: CASYQSGGDNEKLFF.